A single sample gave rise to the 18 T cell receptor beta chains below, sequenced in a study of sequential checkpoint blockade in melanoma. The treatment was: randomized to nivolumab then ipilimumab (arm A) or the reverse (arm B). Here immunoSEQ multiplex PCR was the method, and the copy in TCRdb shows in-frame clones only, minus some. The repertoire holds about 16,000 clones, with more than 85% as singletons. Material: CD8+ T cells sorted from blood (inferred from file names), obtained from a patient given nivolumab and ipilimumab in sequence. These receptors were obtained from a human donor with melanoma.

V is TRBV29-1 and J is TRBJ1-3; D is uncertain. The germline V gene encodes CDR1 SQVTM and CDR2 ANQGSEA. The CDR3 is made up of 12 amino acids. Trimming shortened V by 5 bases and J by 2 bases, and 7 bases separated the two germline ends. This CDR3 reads CSVSGAGNTIYF. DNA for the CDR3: TGCAGCGTTTCCGGGGCTGGAAACACCATATATTTT.

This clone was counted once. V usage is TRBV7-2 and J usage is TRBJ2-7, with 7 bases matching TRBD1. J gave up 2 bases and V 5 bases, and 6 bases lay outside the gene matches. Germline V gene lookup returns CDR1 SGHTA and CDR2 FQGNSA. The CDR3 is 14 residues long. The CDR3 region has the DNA TGTGCCAGCAGCCCCCCGGACAGGCCCTACGAGCAGTACTTC. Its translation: CASSPPDRPYEQYF.

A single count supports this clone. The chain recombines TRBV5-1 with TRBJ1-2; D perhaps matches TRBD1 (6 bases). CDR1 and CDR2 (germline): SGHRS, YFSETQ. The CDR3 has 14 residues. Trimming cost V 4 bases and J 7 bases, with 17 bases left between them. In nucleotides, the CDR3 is TGCGCCAGCAGCCCCTATCCAGGGGATAGTGGCTACACCTTC. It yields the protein CASSPYPGDSGYTF.

The CDR3 coding sequence is TGTGCCAGCAGCTCCCGACAGGGGATAGCCTACGAGCAGTACGTC. Its protein product is CASSSRQGIAYEQYV. V gene TRBV7-2 combines with J gene TRBJ2-7, with 8 bases fitting TRBD1. The V gene's germline CDR1 is SGHTA and CDR2 FQGNSA. V lost 4 bases, J lost 2 bases, and 7 bases stayed unmatched. The CDR3 is 15 amino acids.

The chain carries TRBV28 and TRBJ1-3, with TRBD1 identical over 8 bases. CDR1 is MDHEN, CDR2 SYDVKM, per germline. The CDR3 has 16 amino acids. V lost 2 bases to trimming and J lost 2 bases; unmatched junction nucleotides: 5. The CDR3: CASSLRQGATGNTIYF. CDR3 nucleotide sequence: TGTGCCAGCAGTTTACGGCAGGGGGCCACTGGAAACACCATATATTTT.

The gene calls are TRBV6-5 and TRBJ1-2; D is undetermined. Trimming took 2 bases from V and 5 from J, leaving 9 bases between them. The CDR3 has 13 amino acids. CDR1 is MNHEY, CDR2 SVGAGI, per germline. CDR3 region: CASSYGSGYGYTF. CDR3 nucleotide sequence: TGTGCCAGCAGTTACGGGAGTGGGTATGGCTACACCTTC.

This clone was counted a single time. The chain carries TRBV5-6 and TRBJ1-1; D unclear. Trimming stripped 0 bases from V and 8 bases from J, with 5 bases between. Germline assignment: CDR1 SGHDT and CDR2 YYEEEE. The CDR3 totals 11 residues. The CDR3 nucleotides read TGTGCCAGCAGCTTGGCCAGGGAAGCTTTCTTT. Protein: CASSLAREAFF.

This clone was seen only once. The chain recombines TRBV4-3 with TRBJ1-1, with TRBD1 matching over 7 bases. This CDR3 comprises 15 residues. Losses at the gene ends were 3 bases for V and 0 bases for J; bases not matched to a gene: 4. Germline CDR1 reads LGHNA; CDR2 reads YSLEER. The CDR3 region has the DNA TGCGCCAGCAGCCATGGGGGACAGATGAACACTGAAGCTTTCTTT. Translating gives CASSHGGQMNTEAFF.

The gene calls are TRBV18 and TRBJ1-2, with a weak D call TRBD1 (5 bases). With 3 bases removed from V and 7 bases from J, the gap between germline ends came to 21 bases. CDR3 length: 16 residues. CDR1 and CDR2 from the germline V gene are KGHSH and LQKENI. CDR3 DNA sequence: TGTGCCAGCTCACCCCCCGAAAGACAGCCCTTTGGTGGCTACACCTTC. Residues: CASSPPERQPFGGYTF.

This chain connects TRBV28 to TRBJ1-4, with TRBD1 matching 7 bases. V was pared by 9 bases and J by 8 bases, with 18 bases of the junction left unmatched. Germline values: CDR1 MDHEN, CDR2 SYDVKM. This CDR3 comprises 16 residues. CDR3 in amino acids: CASQKGRGRGREKLFF. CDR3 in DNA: TGTGCCAGTCAGAAAGGCAGGGGCAGGGGGAGGGAAAAACTGTTTTTT.

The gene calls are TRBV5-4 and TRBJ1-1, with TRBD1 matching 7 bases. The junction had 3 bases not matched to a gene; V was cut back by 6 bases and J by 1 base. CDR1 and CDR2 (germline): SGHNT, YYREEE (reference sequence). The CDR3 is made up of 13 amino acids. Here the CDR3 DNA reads TGTGCCAGCACTGGGACAGCGAACACTGAAGCTTTCTTT. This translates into CASTGTANTEAFF.

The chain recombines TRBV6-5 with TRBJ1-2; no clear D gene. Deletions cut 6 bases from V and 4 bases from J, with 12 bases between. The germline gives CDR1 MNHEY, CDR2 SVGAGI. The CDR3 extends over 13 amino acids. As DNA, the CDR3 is TGTGCCAGCAGCCCAGGTAGAGTCTATGGCTACACCTTC. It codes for CASSPGRVYGYTF.

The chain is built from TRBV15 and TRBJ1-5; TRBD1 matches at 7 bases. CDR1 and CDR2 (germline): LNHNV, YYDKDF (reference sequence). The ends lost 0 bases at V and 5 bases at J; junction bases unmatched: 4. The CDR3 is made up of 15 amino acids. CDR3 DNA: TGTGCCACCAGCAGAGAGAGGACAGGCTATCAGCCCCAGCATTTT. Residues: CATSRERTGYQPQHF.

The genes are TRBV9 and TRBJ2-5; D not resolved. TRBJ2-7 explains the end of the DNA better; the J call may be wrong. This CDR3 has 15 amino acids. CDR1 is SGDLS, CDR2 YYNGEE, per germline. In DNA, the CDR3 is TGTGCCAGCAGCGTAGAGGCGGAAACTTACTACGAGCAGTACTTC. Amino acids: CASSVEAETYYEQYF.

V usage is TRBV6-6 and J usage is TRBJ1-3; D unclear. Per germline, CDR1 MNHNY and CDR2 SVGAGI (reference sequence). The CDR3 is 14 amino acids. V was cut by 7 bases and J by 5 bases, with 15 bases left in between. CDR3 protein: CASTLGGRRNTIYF. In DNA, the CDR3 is TGTGCCAGCACCCTGGGAGGGAGGAGAAACACCATATATTTT.

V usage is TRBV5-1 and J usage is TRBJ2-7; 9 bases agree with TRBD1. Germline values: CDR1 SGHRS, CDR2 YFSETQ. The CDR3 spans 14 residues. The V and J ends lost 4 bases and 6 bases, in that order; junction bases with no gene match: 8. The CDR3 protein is CASSPDRGNGEQYF. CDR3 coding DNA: TGCGCCAGCAGCCCGGACAGGGGTAATGGCGAGCAGTACTTC.

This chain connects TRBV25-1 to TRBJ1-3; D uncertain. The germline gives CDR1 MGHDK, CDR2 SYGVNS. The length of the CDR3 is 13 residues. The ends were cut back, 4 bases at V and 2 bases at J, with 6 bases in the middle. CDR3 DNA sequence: TGTGCCAGCAGTGGGGCGACTGGAAACACCATATATTTT. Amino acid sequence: CASSGATGNTIYF.

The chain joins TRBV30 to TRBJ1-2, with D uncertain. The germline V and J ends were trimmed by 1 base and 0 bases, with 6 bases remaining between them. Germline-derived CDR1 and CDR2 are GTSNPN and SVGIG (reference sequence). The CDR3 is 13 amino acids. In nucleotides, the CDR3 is TGTGCCTGGAGTGGGAGGACTAACTATGGCTACACCTTC. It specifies CAWSGRTNYGYTF.